Listed below are T cell receptor beta chains from one sample, sequenced in a study of Graves' ophthalmopathy and Graves' hyperthyroidism. TCRdb called the multiplex PCR reads again in MiXCR, with one record for every CDR3 protein. Among a few hundred thousand distinct CDR3 sequences, 15% to 20% were seen once, and the ten largest hold 2.4%. What was sequenced was peripheral blood. The source of these receptors is an adult woman with stable Graves' hyperthyroidism. The CDR3 runs from the conserved cysteine through the conserved F or W. The D gene is left open where the match is weak. Some rows mark clone size as missing; the rest say once, few, many or name a class of expanded clone.

length	V	J	D	size	CDR3	DNA
15	TRBV24-1	TRBJ2-5	.	many	CATSGTDSYQETQYF	TGTGCCACCAGTGGGACAGATTCGTACCAAGAGACCCAGTACTTC
13	TRBV28	TRBJ2-5	.	many	CASSLTELGTQYF	TGTGCCAGCAGTTTAACGGAACTGGGGACCCAGTACTTC
18	TRBV30	TRBJ2-1	TRBD2	.	CALGRFRASGLGYNEQFF	TGTGCCCTGGGGCGGTTCAGGGCTAGCGGGTTAGGCTACAATGAGCAGTTCTTC
17	TRBV28	TRBJ1-5	.	many	CASSLITRQVFNQPQHF	TGTGCCAGCAGTTTAATTACAAGGCAGGTCTTCAATCAGCCCCAGCATTTT
20	TRBV5-1	TRBJ2-2	TRBD2	.	CASSDLTSGAQLRWTGELFF	TGCGCCAGCAGCGACCTGACTAGCGGGGCGCAACTTAGATGGACCGGGGAGCTGTTTTTT
17	TRBV6-5	TRBJ2-6	.	many	CASSYSPSSSGVNVLTF	TGTGCCAGCAGTTACTCGCCATCAAGCTCTGGGGTCAACGTCCTGACTTTC
16	TRBV6-1	TRBJ2-7	TRBD2	.	CASSEGPGLANYEQYF	TGTGCCAGCAGTGAAGGACCGGGACTAGCCAACTACGAGCAGTACTTC
16	TRBV11-1	TRBJ2-2	.	few	CASSFVPIANTGELFF	TGTGCCAGCAGCTTTGTTCCCATAGCGAACACCGGGGAGCTGTTTTTT
14	TRBV10-3	TRBJ2-7	.	.	CAITQPDSSYEQYF	TGTGCCATCACCCAACCGGACAGTTCCTACGAGCAGTACTTC
15	TRBV5-5	TRBJ2-7	TRBD2	many	CASSRAGLAGYEQYF	TGTGCCAGCAGCCGAGCGGGACTAGCGGGTTACGAGCAGTACTTC
16	TRBV28	TRBJ2-7	.	.	CASKPLPGTSGYEQYF	TGTGCCAGCAAACCCCTTCCCGGGACCTCGGGCTACGAGCAGTACTTC
16	TRBV4-1	TRBJ2-6	.	many	CASSQVRSSGANVLTF	TGCGCCAGCAGCCAAGTTCGGTCCTCTGGGGCCAACGTCCTGACTTTC
13	TRBV7-8	TRBJ2-7	.	many	CASSLAQQYEQYF	TGTGCCAGCAGCTTAGCTCAGCAATACGAGCAGTACTTC
16	TRBV4-1	TRBJ1-4	.	.	CASSQDRWGANEKLFF	TGCGCCAGCAGCCAAGATCGGTGGGGTGCTAATGAAAAACTGTTTTTT
16	TRBV6-1	TRBJ1-1	TRBD1	many	CASRSGGFMEFGEAFF	TGTGCCAGCAGGTCAGGGGGGTTCATGGAGTTTGGTGAAGCTTTCTTT
15	TRBV6-1	TRBJ1-2	.	many	CASSETTGNLNGYTF	TGTGCCAGCAGTGAGACGACAGGAAATCTCAATGGCTACACCTTC
15	TRBV12-3/TRBV12-4	TRBJ2-7	TRBD2	many	CASSSTLLATNEQYF	TGTGCCAGCAGTTCCACCCTACTAGCGACGAACGAGCAGTACTTC
15	TRBV4-1	TRBJ2-7	.	many	CASSQGWGSIYEQYF	TGCGCCAGCAGCCAAGGGTGGGGCAGCATCTACGAGCAGTACTTC
15	TRBV4-1	TRBJ1-2	TRBD1	many	CASSRNRGPNYGYTF	TGCGCCAGCAGCCGAAACAGGGGCCCTAACTATGGCTACACCTTC
14	TRBV27	TRBJ2-7	.	many	CASSLGGATYEQYF	TGTGCCAGCAGTTTGGGCGGGGCGACCTACGAGCAGTACTTC
16	TRBV28	TRBJ2-5	TRBD2	many	CASPPVGGRATETQYF	TGTGCCAGCCCACCGGTGGGCGGGAGGGCCACGGAGACCCAGTACTTC
12	TRBV9	TRBJ1-2	.	.	CASSAYNYGYTF	TGTGCCAGCAGCGCTTATAACTATGGCTACACCTTC
17	TRBV24-1	TRBJ2-5	TRBD2	many	CATSDLGTSGRSETQYF	TGTGCCACCAGTGATTTGGGGACTAGCGGGAGATCAGAGACCCAGTACTTC